These 21 T cell receptor beta chains originate from one sample sequenced in a study of T cells in Graves' hyperthyroidism and ophthalmopathy. Researchers amplified the TCR beta CDR3 regions from RNA transcripts. In the first-round RT-PCR of the TCR CDR3, the HTBI primer set was used. TCRdb re-derived calls from the multiplex PCR reads in MiXCR, one entry per CDR3 protein. There are 380,000 or so distinct CDR3 sequences in the sample; 19% occur only once, and about 3.7% lies in the top ten. Sequencing was done on a sample of blood. Receptors were obtained from a woman aged 18 to 35 with Graves' hyperthyroidism.

A few counts support this clonotype. This sequence joins TRBV18 and TRBJ1-1; no clear D. CDR1 KGHSH and CDR2 LQKENI come from the germline V gene. This CDR3 has 15 residues. The germline V and J ends were trimmed by 6 bases and 0 bases, with 14 bases remaining between them. In DNA, the CDR3 is TGTGCCAGCTCCCGTGTCGAGGCGATGAACACTGAAGCTTTCTTT. Translated, it gives CASSRVEAMNTEAFF.

This clonotype was seen many times. This chain connects TRBV18 to TRBJ1-1, with D possibly TRBD1 on 6 matching bases. The CDR3 is 13 residues long. Trimming removed 8 bases from V and 1 base from J, with 11 bases in between. The germline V gene encodes CDR1 KGHSH and CDR2 LQKENI. CDR3 sequence reads: CASSPGQNTEAFF. CDR3 coding DNA: TGTGCCAGCAGTCCGGGACAGAACACTGAAGCTTTCTTT.

This clonotype was picked up many times. The gene calls are TRBV30 and TRBJ2-5; perhaps TRBD2 as D (7 bases). This CDR3 region has 13 residues. V was pared by 0 bases and J by 5 bases, with 10 bases between. Germline CDR1 is GTSNPN and CDR2 is SVGIG (reference sequence). Here the CDR3 reads CAWSVRGAETQYF. The CDR3 DNA follows: TGTGCCTGGAGTGTACGGGGGGCCGAGACCCAGTACTTC.

This chain connects TRBV12-3 or TRBV12-4 to TRBJ2-7, with a weak D call TRBD2 (6 bases). Trimming removed 7 bases from V and 7 bases from J, with 14 bases in between. The CDR3 consists of 12 residues. The CDR3 spells CASTRGAGEQYF. The CDR3 bases are TGTGCCAGCACTAGGGGCGCGGGGGAGCAGTACTTC.

Many counts were recorded for this clonotype. The rearrangement links TRBV12-3 or TRBV12-4 to TRBJ2-7; D is perhaps TRBD2 (6 bases). This CDR3 spans 15 amino acids. V gave up 6 bases and J gave up 3 bases, with 18 bases separating them. CDR3 in DNA: TGTGCCAGCAGCCCCCGGGGGTCGGTACTCTACGAGCAGTACTTC. Amino acids: CASSPRGSVLYEQYF.

This clonotype was recorded many times. The chain has TRBV28 and TRBJ1-2, with a tentative D call TRBD1 (6 bases). The CDR3 is 13 residues long. Trimming shortened V by 3 bases and J by 11 bases, and 16 bases separated the two germline ends. Per germline, CDR1 MDHEN and CDR2 SYDVKM. The CDR3 DNA is TGTGCCAGCAGTTTGGAACAGGGCCTTCGTTACACCTTC. Translation gives CASSLEQGLRYTF.

This clonotype has ten or more counts. The rearrangement joins TRBV10-2 to TRBJ2-7; TRBD1 matches 11 bases. V shed 6 bases and J 4 bases; nucleotides not matched to a gene: 5. Germline CDR1 reads WSHSY; CDR2 reads SAAADI. The CDR3 extends over 14 amino acids. Here the CDR3 reads CASRPGQGVYEQYF. CDR3 DNA sequence: TGCGCCAGCAGGCCGGGACAGGGGGTGTACGAGCAGTACTTC.

This clonotype was counted a single time. The gene calls are TRBV20-1 and TRBJ2-5; TRBD2 matches 13 bases. The V gene's germline CDR1 is DFQATT and CDR2 SNEGSKA (reference sequence). J was trimmed by 1 base and V by 5 bases; bases with no gene match: 7. CDR3 length: 16 residues. In DNA, the CDR3 is TGCAGTGCTCCGACTAGCGGGGGGCCTACCCAAGAGACCCAGTACTTC. Amino acids: CSAPTSGGPTQETQYF.

This clonotype was detected ten times or more. The chain uses TRBV30 and TRBJ1-1; 8 bases are a match to TRBD1. This CDR3 spans 13 amino acids. Losses at the gene ends were 5 bases for V and 4 bases for J; bases not matched to a gene: 6. Germline loops: CDR1 GTSNPN, CDR2 SVGIG (reference sequence). The CDR3, as DNA: TGTGCCTGGGGAGAAGACAGGGGCACTGAAGCTTTCTTT. This sequence encodes CAWGEDRGTEAFF.

In its sample, this clonotype was seen many times. The rearrangement links TRBV6-2 or TRBV6-3 to TRBJ1-5; no firm D call. V was shortened by 2 bases and J by 5 bases, with 4 bases between the two germline ends. The germline V gene encodes CDR1 MNHEY and CDR2 SVGEGT. CDR3 size: 12 residues. The CDR3 spells CASSYKDQPQHF. CDR3 nucleotide sequence: TGTGCCAGCAGTTACAAGGATCAGCCCCAGCATTTT.

This clonotype was counted a few times. Given a much more abundant clone one base away, this may be a read error. This sequence joins TRBV6-1 and TRBJ2-2; 9 bases are a match to TRBD2. The CDR3 sequence is 14 residues long. CDR1 and CDR2 from the germline V gene are MNHNS and SASEGT. Unmatched junction bases numbered 6, after V lost 7 bases and J lost 6 bases. CDR3 loop: CASTPGLAPGELFF. Written as DNA, the CDR3 is TGTGCCAGCACCCCGGGACTAGCCCCCGGGGAGCTGTTTTTT.

This clonotype was detected ten times or more. The chain recombines TRBV3-1 with TRBJ2-5; 7 positions match TRBD2. The CDR3 sequence is 15 residues long. Germline loops: CDR1 LGHDT, CDR2 YNNKEL (reference sequence). V shed 4 bases, J shed 2 bases, and the junction held 7 bases outside the gene matches. The CDR3 bases are TGTGCCAGCAGCCCATCTAGCGGACCTCAAGAGACCCAGTACTTC. Translated, it gives CASSPSSGPQETQYF.

This clonotype was picked up many times. The chain employs TRBV30 and TRBJ2-5, with D possibly TRBD2 on 5 matching bases. This CDR3 has 13 residues. Trimming shortened V by 1 base and J by 6 bases, and 12 bases separated the two germline ends. The germline V gene encodes CDR1 GTSNPN and CDR2 SVGIG (reference sequence). The CDR3 region is CAWSGVGGKTQYF. CDR3 in DNA: TGTGCCTGGAGTGGTGTAGGAGGAAAGACCCAGTACTTC.

This clonotype was detected ten times or more. V and J are TRBV6-1 and TRBJ2-7; weak D call: TRBD2 (6 bases). Trimming removed 5 bases at V and 3 bases at J, with 17 bases between. The length of the CDR3 is 15 residues. Per the germline V gene, CDR1 is MNHNS and CDR2 is SASEGT. The CDR3 spells CASSLSGFQNYEQYF. The CDR3, as DNA: TGTGCCAGCAGTCTCAGCGGGTTTCAGAACTACGAGCAGTACTTC.

The rearrangement joins TRBV6-5 to TRBJ1-3; TRBD1 is a possible D gene (5 bases). The CDR3 totals 15 residues. The ends were cut back, 2 bases at V and 2 bases at J, with 10 bases in the middle. Germline loops: CDR1 MNHEY, CDR2 SVGAGI. In DNA, the CDR3 is TGTGCCAGCAGTTACGCGCAAGGGGCTGGAAACACCATATATTTT. The encoded protein is CASSYAQGAGNTIYF.

This clonotype was counted at least ten times. The chain links TRBV4-1 to TRBJ1-1; D is unclear. Germline lookup yields CDR1 MGHRA and CDR2 YSYEKL. The CDR3 extends over 14 amino acids. V was shortened by 3 bases and J by 11 bases, with 19 bases between the two germline ends. CDR3 DNA sequence: TGCGCCAGCAGCCATGCGTCCCTGCCCTCGGGGGCTTTCTTT. Translation: CASSHASLPSGAFF.

The table lists this clonotype with many counts. The J gene is TRBJ1-5, the V gene TRBV2; D possibly corresponds to TRBD1 (6 bases). Germline V CDR1 and CDR2: SNHLY, FYNNEI. Between the trimmed V and J ends, which lost 4 bases and 11 bases, there was a span of 18 bases. CDR3 size: 14 residues. DNA of the CDR3: TGTGCCAGCAGTGTAGACAGGTGGGATAGGGCCCAGCATTTT. Encoded protein: CASSVDRWDRAQHF.

This clonotype was seen many times. The chain is built from TRBV5-1 and TRBJ1-2; a weak D match, TRBD1 (5 bases). The germline V gene encodes CDR1 SGHRS and CDR2 YFSETQ. The CDR3 loop spans 15 amino acids. V was cut by 4 bases and J by 3 bases, with 16 bases left in between. Written as DNA, the CDR3 is TGCGCCAGCAGCCCTCTAATGGGGGTGGACTATGGCTACACCTTC. It translates to CASSPLMGVDYGYTF.

This clonotype was counted a few times. This chain joins TRBV30 and TRBJ2-6; no definite D call. Germline V gene sequence: CDR1 GTSNPN, CDR2 SVGIG (reference sequence). The CDR3 is made up of 13 amino acids. Trimming took 8 bases from V and 0 from J, leaving 8 bases between them. The CDR3 protein is CAVVNSGANVLTF. DNA for the CDR3: TGTGCCGTCGTTAACTCTGGGGCCAACGTCCTGACTTTC.

In its sample, this clonotype was seen many times. The CDR3 DNA follows: TGTGCCAGTGAACCCTTTAGCAATCAGCCCCAGCATTTT. Translating it yields CASEPFSNQPQHF. The gene calls are TRBV19 and TRBJ1-5; D gene uncertain. The CDR3 sequence is 13 residues long. Germline V gene sequence: CDR1 LNHDA, CDR2 SQIVND (reference sequence). Trimming took 8 bases from V and 0 from J, leaving 8 bases between them. Drawing the rest from reference TRBV19 and TRBJ1-5, the complete variable domain is DGGITQSPKYLFRKEGQNVTLSCEQNLNHDAMYWYRQDPGQGLRLIYYSQIVNDFQKGDIAEGYSVSREKKESFPLTVTSAQKNPTAFYLCASEPFSNQPQHFGDGTRLSIL.

This clonotype was detected ten times or more. The chain combines TRBV2 with TRBJ2-5, with 8 bases aligning to TRBD1. Germline CDR1 reads SNHLY; CDR2 reads FYNNEI. The CDR3 sequence is 14 residues long. The V gene end was trimmed by 4 bases and the J gene end by 2 bases; junction bases not matched to a gene: 3. The CDR3 sequence is CASSGQGPQETQYF. The DNA for the CDR3 is TGTGCCAGCAGTGGACAGGGGCCACAAGAGACCCAGTACTTC.